This section outlines one T cell receptor beta chain sequence together with its context. What it binds is unknown. This specimen belongs to a study of T cell responses to AZD1222 COVID-19 vaccine. Germline V gene data show CDR1 as LNHDA and CDR2 as SQIVND (reference sequence). There are 15 residues in the CDR3. Trimming pared 8 bases from V and 1 base from J, leaving 17 bases between. Points from the study as a whole: Mostly white British, mostly female donors; authors suggested clonal diversity may be underestimated. Dominant CD4 TCR responses targeted spike regions 160-218 and 743-854. Just 5 to 7 AZD1222 recipients were seropositive at baseline. Repertoires were obtained only post-peak T cell response.

Some clones are missing from TCRdb's copy, which holds only in-frame ones; the method was immunoSEQ multiplex PCR. This table has about 140,000 clones, around nine tenths appearing once. Sequencing was performed on peripheral blood, taken on day 0 of AZD1222 vaccination. The clonotype was recovered from an adult in good health. The chain links TRBV19 to TRBJ1-2, with D perhaps TRBD1 (6 bases). CDR3 nucleotide sequence: TGTGCCAGTCAAAGGGGGGGTAGCTATAACTATGGCTACACCTTC. It translates to CASQRGGSYNYGYTF.